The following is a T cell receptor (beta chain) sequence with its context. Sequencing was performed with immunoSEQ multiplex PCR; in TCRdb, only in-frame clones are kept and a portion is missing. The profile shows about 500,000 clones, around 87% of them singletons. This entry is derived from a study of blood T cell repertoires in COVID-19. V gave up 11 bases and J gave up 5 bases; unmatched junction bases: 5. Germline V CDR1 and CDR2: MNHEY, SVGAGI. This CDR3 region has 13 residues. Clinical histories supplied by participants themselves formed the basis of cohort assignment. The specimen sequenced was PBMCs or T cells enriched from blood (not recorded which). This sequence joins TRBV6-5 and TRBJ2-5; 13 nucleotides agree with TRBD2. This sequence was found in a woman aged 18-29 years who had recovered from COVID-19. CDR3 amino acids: CASRTSGGETQYF. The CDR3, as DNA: TGTGCCTCCAGGACTAGCGGGGGTGAGACCCAGTACTTC.